Below are 31 T cell receptor beta chains sequenced from a single sample in a study of blood T cell repertoires in COVID-19 (dated by TCRdb to 2018 to 2021). The library was obtained by the immunoSEQ multiplex PCR assay. The table was pulled from immuneACCESS by TCRdb, which kept in-frame rearrangements only. Such tables lose some clones; where checked, under half of the loss comes from unresolved V genes, and the rest has no known cause. The sample includes 85,000 to 120,000 clones, with approximately 84% observed a single time. The ten largest account for 9.5% to 10% of the sample. Specimen: peripheral blood. The receptor source for this set is a man aged 40-49 years with active or convalescent COVID-19.

The genes are TRBV7-9 and TRBJ1-3, with 11 bases lining up with TRBD1. Losses at the gene ends were 5 bases for V and 0 bases for J; bases not matched to a gene: 9. This CDR3 comprises 18 residues. The germline gives CDR1 SEHNR, CDR2 FQNEAQ (reference sequence). DNA for the CDR3: TGTGCCAGCAGCCAGGAGAGGACAGGGGGCAACTCTGGAAACACCATATATTTT. It is translated as CASSQERTGGNSGNTIYF.

This clone came up once. The rearrangement uses TRBV15 and TRBJ2-3; TRBD2 aligns across 10 bases. After removal of 5 bases from V and 6 bases from J, the junction contained 8 bases not matched to a gene. CDR1 LNHNV and CDR2 YYDKDF come from the germline V gene (reference sequence). The CDR3 is made up of 15 amino acids. CDR3 sequence reads: CATSSSGGAWDTQYF. The CDR3 DNA is TGTGCCACCAGCTCGAGCGGGGGGGCATGGGATACGCAGTATTTT.

The chain joins TRBV10-3 to TRBJ1-1, with TRBD1 as a possible D gene (5 bases). The germline CDR1 and CDR2 sequences are ENHRY and SYGVKD. V lost 3 bases to trimming and J lost 2 bases, with 16 bases between them. The CDR3 runs to 16 residues. In nucleotides, the CDR3 is TGTGCCATCAGTGAAAGTAGGGGTCAAGGAAACACTGAAGCTTTCTTT. Translated: CAISESRGQGNTEAFF.

The J gene is TRBJ1-6, the V gene TRBV27, with a tentative D call TRBD1 (6 bases). Trimming took off 2 bases at V and 4 bases at J, with 9 bases between the two ends. Looked up from germline, CDR1 is MNHEY and CDR2 is SMNVEV (reference sequence). There are 15 residues in the CDR3. In nucleotides, the CDR3 is TGTGCCAGCAGTTTACAACAGGGTTATAATTCACCCCTCCACTTT. Its protein is CASSLQQGYNSPLHF.

J is TRBJ1-3 and V is TRBV6-5; 8 nucleotides match TRBD1. Germline CDR1 MNHEY, CDR2 SVGAGI. V shed 5 bases, J shed 0 bases, and the junction held 3 bases outside the gene matches. This CDR3 has 15 residues. In DNA form, the CDR3 reads TGTGCCAGCAGTAACAGGGGGACCTCTGGAAACACCATATATTTT. This sequence encodes CASSNRGTSGNTIYF.

V and J are TRBV7-3 and TRBJ2-5; 8 bases line up with TRBD2. CDR3 length: 15 amino acids. V lost 8 bases to trimming and J lost 4 bases; unmatched junction nucleotides: 12. CDR1 SGHTA and CDR2 FQGTGA come from the germline V gene. The chain's CDR3 is CASSTGGAKRETQYF. Here the CDR3 DNA reads TGTGCCAGCTCAACCGGGGGGGCGAAACGAGAGACCCAGTACTTC.

This sequence joins TRBV5-6 and TRBJ1-2; 8 bases are shared with TRBD1. Trimming at V came to 2 bases and at J to 8 bases, leaving 17 bases not matched to a gene. CDR1 is SGHDT, CDR2 YYEEEE, per germline. This CDR3 has 17 amino acids. The CDR3 DNA sequence: TGTGCCAGCAGCTTTGAGAGTTCCGGACAGGGTTTGAGAGGCTACACCTTC. It codes for CASSFESSGQGLRGYTF.

The chain recombines TRBV7-9 with TRBJ2-5; TRBD2 is a possible D gene (7 bases). The ends were cut back, 7 bases at V and 0 bases at J, with 12 bases in the middle. The CDR3 is 14 amino acids. Germline lookup yields CDR1 SEHNR and CDR2 FQNEAQ (reference sequence). The CDR3 loop reads CASNGGRDQETQYF. As DNA, the CDR3 is TGTGCCAGCAACGGGGGGCGCGACCAAGAGACCCAGTACTTC.

The CDR3 sequence is CASSYASGGSPLHF. The CDR3 nucleotides read TGTGCCAGCAGTTACGCGTCCGGCGGTTCACCCCTCCACTTT. V usage is TRBV6-5 and J usage is TRBJ1-6; D unresolved. Looked up from germline, CDR1 is MNHEY and CDR2 is SVGAGI. Deletions cut 2 bases from V and 9 bases from J, with 11 bases between. The length of the CDR3 is 14 residues.

The chain uses TRBV7-3 and TRBJ2-2; 8 nucleotides align to TRBD2. Germline V gene data show CDR1 as SGHTA and CDR2 as FQGTGA. This CDR3 has 16 residues. The trim removed 4 bases at V and 4 bases at J, leaving 8 bases unmatched. The CDR3 DNA follows: TGTGCCAGCAGCTCCGGGTTCACTAGCGGCACCGGGGAGCTGTTTTTT. As protein: CASSSGFTSGTGELFF.

The V gene is TRBV14, the J gene TRBJ1-6, with D uncertain. The V end lost 0 bases, the J end lost 10 bases, and 13 bases lay between the germline ends. Looked up from germline, CDR1 is SGHDN and CDR2 is FVKESK. There are 15 residues in the CDR3. CDR3 DNA: TGTGCCAGCAGCCAAGACTCGGGGTCTTGGTCACCCCTCCACTTT. Translated, it gives CASSQDSGSWSPLHF.

The chain couples TRBV6-6 to TRBJ1-5; D might be TRBD1 (6 bases). V lost 8 bases and J lost 4, with 12 bases in between. Germline CDR1 reads MNHNY; CDR2 reads SVGAGI (reference sequence). This CDR3 region has 13 residues. The CDR3 DNA reads TGTGCCAGCTCGAGACAGGAGAATCAGCCCCAGCATTTT. Its translation: CASSRQENQPQHF.

The rearrangement joins TRBV7-2 to TRBJ2-5, with 10 bases lining up with TRBD2. CDR3 length: 16 residues. V shed 0 bases, J shed 1 base, and the junction held 2 bases outside the gene matches. Per the germline V gene, CDR1 is SGHTA and CDR2 is FQGNSA. As DNA, the CDR3 is TGTGCCAGCAGCTTAGCGGCTAGCGGGGGCCAAGAGACCCAGTACTTC. Its protein product is CASSLAASGGQETQYF.

This chain uses TRBV7-9 with TRBJ1-1, with D possibly being TRBD1 (6 bases). The CDR3 is 14 residues long. The V end lost 5 bases, the J end lost 4 bases, and 14 bases lay between the germline ends. CDR1 is SEHNR and CDR2 is FQNEAQ in the germline V gene (reference sequence). In DNA, the CDR3 is TGTGCCAGCAGCATCCAAGCAGGGGCCACTGAAGCTTTCTTT. Translating it yields CASSIQAGATEAFF.

The rearrangement links TRBV12-5 to TRBJ2-2; possibly TRBD1 for D (5 bases). The CDR3 extends over 16 amino acids. Germline V CDR1 and CDR2: LGHNT, FRNRAP. Trimming removed 0 bases at V and 7 bases at J, with 15 bases between. The CDR3 DNA reads as TGTGCTAGTGGTTTGGTACTAACACAGGTCAACGGGGAGCTGTTTTTT. Translation gives CASGLVLTQVNGELFF.

This clone was seen a single time. The V call is TRBV15, the J call TRBJ1-5; 7 bases are a match to TRBD1. The ends lost 1 base at V and 3 bases at J; junction bases unmatched: 3. Germline V gene lookup returns CDR1 LNHNV and CDR2 YYDKDF (reference sequence). The CDR3 contains 15 residues. The CDR3 region has the DNA TGTGCCACCAGCAGAGTTGGGACAGCCAATCAGCCCCAGCATTTT. Protein product: CATSRVGTANQPQHF.

This chain joins TRBV14 and TRBJ2-3, with D perhaps matching TRBD1 (6 bases). Trimming took off 5 bases at V and 0 bases at J, with 6 bases between the two ends. CDR1 SGHDN and CDR2 FVKESK come from the germline V gene. The CDR3 is 13 amino acids. The CDR3 DNA sequence: TGTGCCAGCAGCAGGGGGAGCACAGATACGCAGTATTTT. Its translation: CASSRGSTDTQYF.

The gene calls are TRBV6-1 and TRBJ2-1; weak D call: TRBD1 (6 bases). The CDR3 loop spans 16 amino acids. Germline CDR1 MNHNS, CDR2 SASEGT. V was trimmed by 1 base and J by 8 bases, leaving 18 bases between them. The CDR3 spells CASSEELGAQADEQFF. CDR3 bases: TGTGCCAGCAGTGAAGAATTGGGGGCGCAAGCGGATGAGCAGTTCTTC.

The DNA for the CDR3 is TGTGCCAGCTCCCGGGACACCAGCTCCTACGAGCAGTACTTC. Encoded protein: CASSRDTSSYEQYF. The chain links TRBV18 to TRBJ2-7; tentative D call: TRBD1 (6 bases). This CDR3 has 14 amino acids. Germline CDR1 reads KGHSH; CDR2 reads LQKENI. The V and J ends lost 6 bases and 0 bases respectively, with 12 bases between them.

The chain combines TRBV24-1 with TRBJ2-6, with 8 bases identical to TRBD1. Trimming at V came to 5 bases and at J to 0 bases, leaving 5 bases not matched to a gene. The CDR3 is made up of 17 amino acids. Germline V gene data show CDR1 as KGHDR and CDR2 as SFDVKD. CDR3 sequence: CATSAGGLLSGANVLTF. CDR3 bases: TGTGCCACCAGTGCAGGGGGCTTACTCTCTGGGGCCAACGTCCTGACTTTC.

This rearrangement joins TRBV5-1 to TRBJ2-5; 8 nucleotides agree with TRBD1. V lost 2 bases and J lost 3; bases outside the gene matches: 3. This CDR3 is 14 amino acids long. In germline, CDR1 is SGHRS, CDR2 YFSETQ. The CDR3 region is CASSLPQGEETQYF. CDR3 in DNA: TGCGCCAGCAGCTTACCACAGGGGGAAGAGACCCAGTACTTC.

V is TRBV7-8 and J is TRBJ2-7, with 8 bases identical to TRBD2. V dropped 2 bases and J dropped 4; count of bases not matched to a gene: 10. The CDR3 runs 16 residues. Germline-derived CDR1 and CDR2 are SGHVS and FQNEAQ. The CDR3 DNA reads TGTGCCAGCAGCTTATATCGGGGGGGCCCGCCATACGAGCAGTACTTC. Translation: CASSLYRGGPPYEQYF.

The genes are TRBV29-1 and TRBJ1-3; 12 nucleotides agree with TRBD1. Trimming cost V 3 bases and J 2 bases; bases outside gene matches: 8. Looked up from germline, CDR1 is SQVTM and CDR2 is ANQGSEA. The CDR3 totals 17 residues. The CDR3, as DNA: TGCAGCGTTGAGGGACAGGGGGCCTCCCTCGCTGGAAACACCATATATTTT. Protein product: CSVEGQGASLAGNTIYF.

This chain joins TRBV27 and TRBJ2-4; 12 nucleotides match TRBD2. J was trimmed by 3 bases and V by 7 bases; bases with no gene match: 4. The CDR3 is made up of 15 amino acids. Germline V gene sequence: CDR1 MNHEY, CDR2 SMNVEV (reference sequence). CDR3 residues: CASTSGGANKNIQYF. As DNA, the CDR3 is TGTGCCAGCACTAGCGGGGGGGCCAACAAAAACATTCAGTACTTC.

The chain uses TRBV19 and TRBJ2-2; 9 positions agree with TRBD1. The trim removed 10 bases at V and 3 bases at J, leaving 3 bases unmatched. The CDR3 covers 13 residues. Looked up from germline, CDR1 is LNHDA and CDR2 is SQIVND (reference sequence). This CDR3 reads CATDRGDTGELFF. The CDR3 DNA sequence: TGTGCCACCGACAGGGGGGACACCGGGGAGCTGTTTTTT.

The chain recombines TRBV19 with TRBJ2-3; D perhaps matches TRBD1 (6 bases). Germline V gene sequence: CDR1 LNHDA, CDR2 SQIVND (reference sequence). CDR3 length: 12 residues. Trimming removed 3 bases from V and 12 bases from J, with 13 bases in between. The CDR3 coding sequence is TGTGCCAGTAGTATTGCACAGGGTCTACAGTATTTT. Amino acid sequence: CASSIAQGLQYF.

The V gene is TRBV6-6, the J gene TRBJ1-2; D not certain. With 5 bases removed from V and 4 bases from J, the gap between germline ends came to 11 bases. Germline V gives CDR1 MNHNY, CDR2 SVGAGI (reference sequence). The CDR3 runs to 13 residues. CDR3 nucleotide sequence: TGTGCCAGCAGTGCGGGCGGGGTCTATGGCTACACCTTC. Protein: CASSAGGVYGYTF.

The CDR3 spells CASSLESGGAGELFF. As DNA, the CDR3 is TGTGCCAGCAGCTTAGAAAGCGGGGGGGCCGGGGAGCTGTTTTTT. The V and J genes are TRBV7-6 and TRBJ2-2, with TRBD2 identical over 10 bases. J was trimmed by 6 bases and V by 1 base; bases with no gene match: 2. Germline loops: CDR1 SGHVS, CDR2 FNYEAQ. The CDR3 is made up of 15 amino acids.

The chain links TRBV15 to TRBJ1-5, with D possibly matching TRBD1 (5 bases). The CDR3 runs to 17 residues. V was clipped by 0 bases and J by 1 base, with 13 bases between them. Germline lookup yields CDR1 LNHNV and CDR2 YYDKDF (reference sequence). The CDR3, as DNA: TGTGCCACCAGCAGAGAGGGGGGGGAGTGGAGCAATCAGCCCCAGCATTTT. Amino acids: CATSREGGEWSNQPQHF.

The genes are TRBV7-9 and TRBJ1-1; D is unresolved. The V gene lost 1 base and the J gene lost 12 bases, with 12 bases spanning the gap. Germline V gene data show CDR1 as SEHNR and CDR2 as FQNEAQ (reference sequence). CDR3 length: 12 residues. CDR3 residues: CASSLGASVTFF. The CDR3 DNA reads as TGTGCCAGCAGCTTAGGGGCGAGTGTGACTTTCTTT.

V usage is TRBV19 and J usage is TRBJ1-5, with TRBD1 identical over 10 bases. Germline trimming cut 3 bases from V and 7 bases from J; bases unmatched to any gene: 6. The germline gives CDR1 LNHDA, CDR2 SQIVND (reference sequence). This CDR3 comprises 15 residues. In DNA form, the CDR3 reads TGTGCCAGTAGTATCGACAGGGGGCGAATGCAGCCCCAGCATTTT. It encodes CASSIDRGRMQPQHF.